This entry describes one T cell receptor (beta chain). Antigen: not known. Expressed TCRB transcripts were sequenced after all isolated RNA was converted to cDNA. TCRdb keeps only in-frame clones here, not all; method: immunoSEQ multiplex PCR. The table lists 95,000 to 150,000 clones, 16% of them singletons. Germline V gives CDR1 SQVTM, CDR2 ANQGSEA. The CDR3 has 10 residues. Between the trimmed V and J ends, which lost 7 bases and 7 bases, there was a span of 10 bases. The data were taken from a study of beta chain features in type 1 diabetes. Study results and limitations: It was not settled here whether HLA type affects TCRB rearrangement. Type 1 diabetes patients had VDJ junctions that carried fewer insertions and more deletions. Moderately but significantly shorter TCRB CDR3s were found in Type 1 diabetes patients in all four CD4+ subsets. With patients and controls alike, PCR might favor shorter templates to an equal degree.

The sequence was obtained from a man aged 30 to 45 with type 1 diabetes. Material for sequencing was central memory CD4+ T cells from blood. The chain combines TRBV29-1 with TRBJ1-1, with D perhaps TRBD1 (6 bases). CDR3 sequence: CSAGHLEAFF. The DNA for the CDR3 is TGCAGCGCGGGACACCTTGAAGCTTTCTTT.